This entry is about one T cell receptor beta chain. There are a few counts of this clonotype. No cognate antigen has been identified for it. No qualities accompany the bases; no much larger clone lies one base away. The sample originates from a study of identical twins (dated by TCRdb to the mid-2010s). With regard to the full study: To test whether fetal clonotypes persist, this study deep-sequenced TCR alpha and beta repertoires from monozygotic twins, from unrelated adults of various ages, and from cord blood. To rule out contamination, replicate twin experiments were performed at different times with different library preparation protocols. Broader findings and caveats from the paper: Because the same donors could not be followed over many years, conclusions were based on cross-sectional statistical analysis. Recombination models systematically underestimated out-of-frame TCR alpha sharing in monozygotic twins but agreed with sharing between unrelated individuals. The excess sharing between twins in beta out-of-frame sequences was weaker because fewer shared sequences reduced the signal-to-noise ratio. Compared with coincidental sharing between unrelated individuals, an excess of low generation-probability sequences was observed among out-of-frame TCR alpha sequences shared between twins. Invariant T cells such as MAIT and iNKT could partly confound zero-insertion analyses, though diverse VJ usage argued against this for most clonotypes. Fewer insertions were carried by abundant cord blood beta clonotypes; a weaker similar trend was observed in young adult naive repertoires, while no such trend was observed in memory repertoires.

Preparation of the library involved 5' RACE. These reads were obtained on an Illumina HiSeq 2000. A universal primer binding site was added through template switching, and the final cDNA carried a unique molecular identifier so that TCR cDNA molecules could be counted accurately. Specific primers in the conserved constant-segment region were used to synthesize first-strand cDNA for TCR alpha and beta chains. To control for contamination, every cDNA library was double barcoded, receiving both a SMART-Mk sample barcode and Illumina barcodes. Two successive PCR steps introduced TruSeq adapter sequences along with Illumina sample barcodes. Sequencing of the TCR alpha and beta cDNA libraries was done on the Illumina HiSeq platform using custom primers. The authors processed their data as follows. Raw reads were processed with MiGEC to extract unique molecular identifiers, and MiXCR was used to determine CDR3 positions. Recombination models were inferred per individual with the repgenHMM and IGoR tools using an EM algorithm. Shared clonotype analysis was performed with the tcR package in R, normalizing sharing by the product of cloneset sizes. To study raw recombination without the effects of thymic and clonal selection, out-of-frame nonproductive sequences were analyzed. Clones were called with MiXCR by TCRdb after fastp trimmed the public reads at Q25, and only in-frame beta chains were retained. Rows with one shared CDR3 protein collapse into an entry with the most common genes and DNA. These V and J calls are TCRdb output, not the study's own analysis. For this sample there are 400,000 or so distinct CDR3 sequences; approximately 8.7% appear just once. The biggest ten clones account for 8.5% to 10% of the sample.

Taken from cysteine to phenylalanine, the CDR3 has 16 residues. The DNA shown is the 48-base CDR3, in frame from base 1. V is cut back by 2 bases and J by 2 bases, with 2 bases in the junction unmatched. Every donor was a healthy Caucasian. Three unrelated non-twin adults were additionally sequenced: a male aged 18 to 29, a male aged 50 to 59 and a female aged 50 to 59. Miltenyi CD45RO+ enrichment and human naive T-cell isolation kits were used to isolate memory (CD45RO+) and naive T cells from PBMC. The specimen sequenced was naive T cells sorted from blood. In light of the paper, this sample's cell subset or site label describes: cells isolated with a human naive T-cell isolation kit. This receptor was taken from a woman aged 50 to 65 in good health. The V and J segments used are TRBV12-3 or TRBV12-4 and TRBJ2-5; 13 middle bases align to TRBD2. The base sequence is TGTGCCAGCAGTTTATGGGGACTAGCGGGACAAGAGACCCAGTACTTC. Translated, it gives CASSLWGLAGQETQYF.